This T cell receptor (beta chain) was observed in a study of blood T cell repertoires in COVID-19. Looking at the study overall: COVID-19 samples, acute and convalescent, were from the United States, Italy and Spain. T cells, B-cell-depleted T cells, or PBMCs provided the cDNA or gDNA that served as material.

V shed 4 bases and J 5 bases; nucleotides not matched to a gene: 7. The CDR3 contains 14 residues. Germline CDR1 and CDR2: ENHRY and SYGVKD. Authors' processing steps: For nucleated cells, counts were estimated from reference gene primer amplification. Data came from immunoSEQ multiplex PCR; TCRdb stores just in-frame clones and leaves some out. The DNA was the basis for D and trimming; V, J and clone size are from that table. The data contain over 200,000 clones, roughly 90% of them singletons. The V gene is TRBV10-3, the J gene TRBJ2-7; 8 bases match TRBD1. What was sequenced was peripheral blood. The source is a man in his fifties or sixties who had recovered from COVID-19. CDR3 protein: CAISGGQGVNEQYF. In nucleotides, the CDR3 is TGTGCCATCAGTGGCGGACAGGGTGTAAACGAGCAGTACTTC.